The present TCR beta chain was sequenced within a study of technical replicates of blood from a few donors. Using immunoSEQ multiplex PCR, the repertoire was profiled, and TCRdb retains in-frame clones only, with some absent. The sample lists tens of thousands of clones, around 92% occurring once. V lost 1 base and J 7 bases, leaving 12 bases between the germline ends. The CDR3 covers 14 residues. Germline CDR1 reads SGHNT; CDR2 reads YYREEE (reference sequence). The chain recombines TRBV5-4 with TRBJ1-5; a weak D match, TRBD1 (5 bases). This clonotype was sampled from a human donor in good health. Some clones in this sample may be carry-over from other donors' samples. Sequences were obtained from T cells isolated from PBMCs. The CDR3 loop is CASSLMGGGQPQHF. The CDR3 nucleotides are TGTGCCAGCAGCTTGATGGGGGGTGGACAGCCCCAGCATTTT.